This T cell receptor beta chain was captured by sequencing in a study of CD8 T cells in ankylosing spondylitis. MiXCR, applied by TCRdb to the 5' RACE reads, yields one record per CDR3 protein. The data contain about 510,000 distinct CDR3 sequences, approximately 5.3% of them singletons. This clonotype was detected only a few times. Its antigen is as yet unknown. This CDR3 comprises 17 residues. Per the germline V gene, CDR1 is DFQATT and CDR2 is SNEGSKA (reference sequence). V was pared by 1 base and J by 3 bases, with 13 bases of the junction left unmatched. Study results and limitations: There was a TCR beta motif, made of eight highly homologous variants, that appeared characteristic of ankylosing spondylitis blood. CD8+ by phenotype, disease-linked clones were relatively rare in peripheral blood.

The sequenced sample consisted of blood, either unsorted or a sorted T cell fraction (not recorded which). The chain is built from TRBV20-1 and TRBJ2-3; 7 bases map to TRBD2. This clonotype originated in a male donor with ankylosing spondylitis. CDR3: CSARVGGPGGRTDTQYF. For the CDR3, the DNA is TGCAGTGCTAGAGTTGGAGGGCCCGGGGGGAGGACAGATACGCAGTATTTT.